The next 13 T cell receptor beta chains were all read from a single sample in a study of T cell responses to AZD1222 COVID-19 vaccine (dated by TCRdb to 2020 to 2022). The label giving this sample's time point can be read as: about 28 days (+/-7) after the second vaccine dose. The method was the immunoSEQ multiplex PCR assay. TCRdb retrieved this table from immuneACCESS and kept in-frame rearrangements only. Not all clones are present; in checked studies, unresolved V genes account for under half, and no reason is known for the remainder. The sample table lists about 55,000 clones, roughly 80% of them with a count of one. The ten largest clones add up to approximately 5.2% of the sample. The source material was peripheral blood, sampled 28 days after the second AZD1222 dose. These receptors all come from an adult who received the AZD1222 COVID-19 vaccine.

This chain joins TRBV18 and TRBJ2-7, with 7 bases aligning to TRBD1. Per the germline V gene, CDR1 is KGHSH and CDR2 is LQKENI. V lost 1 base to trimming and J lost 1 base; unmatched junction nucleotides: 4. The CDR3 is made up of 15 amino acids. The CDR3 loop is CASSPRWDRSYEQYF. The CDR3 coding sequence is TGTGCCAGCTCACCACGGTGGGACAGATCCTACGAGCAGTACTTC.

The chain has TRBV10-3 and TRBJ2-3; 8 bases line up with TRBD1. The V gene end was trimmed by 9 bases and the J gene end by 0 bases; junction bases not matched to a gene: 5. The CDR3 runs 14 residues. Germline V gene lookup returns CDR1 ENHRY and CDR2 SYGVKD. The CDR3 nucleotides are TGTGCCATAAAGACAGGGGTTAGCACAGATACGCAGTATTTT. Encoded protein: CAIKTGVSTDTQYF.

The V and J genes are TRBV10-1 and TRBJ1-1; 10 bases fit TRBD1. From germline, CDR1 is WNHNN and CDR2 SYGVQD (reference sequence). The trim removed 10 bases at V and 0 bases at J, leaving 11 bases unmatched. This CDR3 comprises 16 residues. For the CDR3, the DNA is TGCGCCAACAACGCAGGGACAGGGGTCTTGAACACTGAAGCTTTCTTT. This gives the protein CANNAGTGVLNTEAFF.

This rearrangement joins TRBV9 to TRBJ1-1; a possible D gene is TRBD1 (6 bases). The length of the CDR3 is 15 residues. With 0 bases removed from V and 2 bases from J, the gap between germline ends came to 11 bases. The germline V gene encodes CDR1 SGDLS and CDR2 YYNGEE. The DNA for the CDR3 is TGTGCCAGCAGCGTAGGGTCGGGGGCAAACACTGAAGCTTTCTTT. It yields the protein CASSVGSGANTEAFF.

V usage is TRBV30 and J usage is TRBJ2-3, with 8 bases identical to TRBD2. The V gene's germline CDR1 is GTSNPN and CDR2 SVGIG (reference sequence). V lost 0 bases and J lost 5; bases outside the gene matches: 7. The CDR3 totals 15 residues. The CDR3 DNA is TGTGCCTGGAGTGTACAAGCGGGAGCGGGAGATACGCAGTATTTT. Translated, it gives CAWSVQAGAGDTQYF.

This chain joins TRBV3-1 (or the pseudogene TRBV3-2) and TRBJ1-1, with a weak D call TRBD1 (6 bases). Germline CDR1 LGHDT, CDR2 YNNKEL (reference sequence). V was cut by 2 bases and J by 1 base, with 11 bases left in between. This CDR3 spans 15 amino acids. The CDR3, as DNA: TGTGCCAGCAGCCAATTGAAACAGGGGAACACTGAAGCTTTCTTT. Protein sequence: CASSQLKQGNTEAFF.

The rearrangement links TRBV27 to TRBJ1-2, with TRBD1 matching over 7 bases. The V and J ends lost 4 bases and 4 bases, in that order; junction bases with no gene match: 3. Germline CDR1 and CDR2: MNHEY and SMNVEV (reference sequence). The CDR3 is 13 residues long. DNA of the CDR3: TGTGCCAGCAGTTATGACAGGGCCTATGGCTACACCTTC. This gives the protein CASSYDRAYGYTF.

V is TRBV19 and J is TRBJ1-4; D is perhaps TRBD1 (6 bases). The CDR3 is 15 residues long. Germline CDR1 reads LNHDA; CDR2 reads SQIVND (reference sequence). With 3 bases removed from V and 6 bases from J, the gap between germline ends came to 14 bases. The CDR3 coding sequence is TGTGCCAGTAGTATCGCGCAGGGGATGGATGAAAAACTGTTTTTT. Translated, it gives CASSIAQGMDEKLFF.

The chain links TRBV5-3 to TRBJ2-7; D is uncertain. TRBV5-3 is identified as an open reading frame with a role that is uncertain. CDR3 length: 13 amino acids. The V end was cut by 3 bases, the J end by 7 bases, with 14 bases between. The CDR3 bases are TGTGCCAGAAGCTCCCTACTGCCGCGGGAGCAGTACTTC. This translates into CARSSLLPREQYF.

The chain links TRBV5-4 to TRBJ1-2; D unresolved. The CDR3 length is 13 residues. Germline values: CDR1 SGHNT, CDR2 YYREEE (reference sequence). Deletions cut 2 bases from V and 1 base from J, with 6 bases between. This CDR3 is CASSLGRNYGYTF. CDR3 sequence (DNA): TGTGCCAGCAGCTTAGGCCGTAACTATGGCTACACCTTC.

The chain combines TRBV27 with TRBJ1-1; D not certain. Per germline, CDR1 MNHEY and CDR2 SMNVEV (reference sequence). This CDR3 spans 14 amino acids. The germline V and J ends were trimmed by 2 bases and 1 base, with 8 bases remaining between them. This CDR3 is CASSLPGGNTEAFF. The CDR3 DNA follows: TGTGCCAGCAGTTTACCCGGCGGGAACACTGAAGCTTTCTTT.

This clone was counted once. The chain links TRBV3-1 (or the pseudogene TRBV3-2) to TRBJ1-2; D ambiguous. The CDR3 extends over 13 amino acids. Trimming took off 1 base at V and 4 bases at J, with 7 bases between the two ends. Germline CDR1 and CDR2: LGHDT and YNNKEL (reference sequence). For the CDR3, the DNA is TGTGCCAGCAGCCAAGCTGGGGTCTATGGCTACACCTTC. This gives the protein CASSQAGVYGYTF.

The chain uses TRBV2 and TRBJ2-2, with D unclear. The length of the CDR3 is 13 residues. The V gene lost 2 bases and the J gene lost 6 bases, with 7 bases spanning the gap. CDR1 is SNHLY, CDR2 FYNNEI, per germline. The DNA of the CDR3 is TGTGCCAGCAGTGAAAGTAGGGCCGGGGAGCTGTTTTTT. This sequence encodes CASSESRAGELFF.